This paragraph reports one T cell receptor beta chain. Assay used: immunoSEQ multiplex PCR; TCRdb lists only in-frame clones, some missing. Seen here are 150,000 to 180,000 clones, around 74% observed once, and the top ten hold 3.5% to 4.5%. The sample belongs to a study of blood T cell repertoires in COVID-19. This clonotype originated in a woman older than 75 with acute or convalescent COVID-19. The sequenced material came from peripheral blood.

CDR3 coding DNA: TGTGCCAGTAGTATCCGCTATGGCTACACCTTC. This translates into CASSIRYGYTF. V gene TRBV19 combines with J gene TRBJ1-2; D gene unclear. Deletions cut 3 bases from V and 4 bases from J, with 3 bases between. Germline CDR1 reads LNHDA; CDR2 reads SQIVND (reference sequence). The CDR3 spans 11 residues.